The 17 T cell receptor beta chains below all came from one sample that was sequenced in a study of human T cells and chemical hapten exposure (TCRdb year 2021). The time point label, as the study defines it: pre-sensitization, week 0. The meaning of the sample's treatment or condition label: therapeutic diphenylcyclopropenone sensitization with weekly scalp DPC. Libraries were built with RACE. Sequencing took place on a NextSeq 500. TCRdb reprocessed the public reads (quality trimming at Q25 with fastp, clone calling with MiXCR) and kept in-frame beta chains. Rows matching on CDR3 protein sequence are summarized as one entry with the most common DNA and genes. For this sample there are roughly 120,000 distinct CDR3 sequences; about 13% appear just once. Clones ranked in the top ten supply roughly 3.1% of the sample. The sequencing here drew on whole blood, taken in connection with sensitization to the hapten diphenylcyclopropenone (DPC). The origin of the receptors is a woman aged 18-29 years with alopecia areata. Some clones in this sample may be carry-over from other donors' samples.

This clonotype was counted many times. The rearrangement links TRBV7-2 to TRBJ1-5, with TRBD1 matching 7 bases. From germline, CDR1 is SGHTA and CDR2 FQGNSA. The V and J ends lost 0 bases and 6 bases, in that order; junction bases with no gene match: 5. The length of the CDR3 is 15 residues. The CDR3 reads CASSLAGAGGQPQHF. The CDR3 nucleotides read TGTGCCAGCAGCTTAGCAGGGGCAGGGGGTCAGCCCCAGCATTTT.

The chain couples TRBV12-3 or TRBV12-4 to TRBJ2-3, with D perhaps matching TRBD1 or TRBD2 (5 bases each). V was pared by 9 bases and J by 6 bases, with 13 bases between. There are 12 residues in the CDR3. CDR3 amino acids: CASAGPGDTQYF. CDR3 coding DNA: TGTGCCAGTGCAGGGCCGGGGGATACGCAGTATTTT.

The chain uses TRBV13 and TRBJ1-1; D might be TRBD1 (5 bases). Trimming removed 3 bases at V and 2 bases at J, with 10 bases between. Germline lookup yields CDR1 PRHDT and CDR2 FYEKMQ (reference sequence). The CDR3 totals 14 residues. This chain's CDR3 is CASSFPTANTEAFF. CDR3 coding DNA: TGTGCCAGCAGCTTCCCGACAGCAAACACTGAAGCTTTCTTT.

This clonotype turned up a few times. The chain couples TRBV7-2 to TRBJ2-5; D ambiguous. There are 11 residues in the CDR3. From germline, CDR1 is SGHTA and CDR2 FQGNSA. Trimming took 0 bases from V and 8 from J, leaving 4 bases between them. CDR3 protein: CASSLAVTQYF. The DNA of the CDR3 is TGTGCCAGCAGCTTAGCCGTCACCCAGTACTTC.

Only a few counts were recorded for this clonotype. V is TRBV2 and J is TRBJ1-1, with TRBD1 identical over 12 bases. CDR1 and CDR2 (germline): SNHLY, FYNNEI. J was trimmed by 0 bases and V by 1 base; bases with no gene match: 6. The CDR3 runs to 18 residues. The CDR3 sequence is CASSEEGQGAYMNTEAFF. The CDR3 bases are TGTGCCAGCAGTGAAGAGGGACAGGGGGCTTATATGAACACTGAAGCTTTCTTT. Supplemented by reference TRBV2 and TRBJ1-1, the full variable domain reads EPEVTQTPSHQVTQMGQEVILRCVPISNHLYFYWYRQILGQKVEFLVSFYNNEISEKSEIFDDQFSVERPDGSNFTLKIRSTKLEDSAMYFCASSEEGQGAYMNTEAFFGQGTRLTVV.

In its sample, this clonotype was seen a few times. The CDR3 nucleotides read TGTGCCAGCAGCCAAGTGGGGGGACAGGGCACTTTCTTT. Amino acids: CASSQVGGQGTFF. This sequence joins TRBV3-1 and TRBJ1-1; TRBD1 agrees at 9 bases. The germline gives CDR1 LGHDT, CDR2 YNNKEL (reference sequence). This CDR3 is built from 13 residues. With V trimmed by 1 base and J by 12 bases, 6 bases remained unmatched. The full variable domain, completed using reference TRBV3-1 and TRBJ1-1, is DTAVSQTPKYLVTQMGNDKSIKCEQNLGHDTMYWYKQDSKKFLKIMFSYNNKELIINETVPNRFSPKSPDKAHLNLHINSLELGDSAVYFCASSQVGGQGTFFGQGTRLTVV.

In this sample, this clonotype turned up many times. The V call is TRBV19, the J call TRBJ2-1; D gene unclear. The CDR3 extends over 14 amino acids. Germline V gives CDR1 LNHDA, CDR2 SQIVND (reference sequence). The V end lost 9 bases, the J end lost 2 bases, and 14 bases lay between the germline ends. This CDR3 is CASSSLITYNEQFF. For the CDR3, the DNA is TGTGCCAGCTCGTCCCTAATTACCTACAATGAGCAGTTCTTC.

In this sample, this clonotype turned up many times. The V and J genes are TRBV4-3 and TRBJ1-2, with D hard to call. V was pared by 0 bases and J by 1 base, with 6 bases between. CDR1 and CDR2 (germline): LGHNA, YSLEER. The CDR3 covers 14 residues. In nucleotides, the CDR3 is TGCGCCAGCAGCCAAGATGAAGTTAACTATGGCTACACCTTC. Translated, it gives CASSQDEVNYGYTF.

This clonotype was seen repeatedly, ten times or more. This chain joins TRBV10-2 and TRBJ2-3; D may match TRBD1 or TRBD2 (5 bases each). There are 12 residues in the CDR3. Germline V lookup: CDR1 WSHSY, CDR2 SAAADI. V lost 9 bases and J lost 2, with 9 bases in between. CDR3 sequence reads: CASRGYTDTQYF. As DNA, the CDR3 is TGCGCCAGTCGGGGCTACACAGATACGCAGTATTTT.

The chain recombines TRBV5-4 with TRBJ2-2; 7 bases map to TRBD1. The CDR3 contains 16 residues. Germline lookup yields CDR1 SGHNT and CDR2 YYREEE (reference sequence). V lost 4 bases to trimming and J lost 4 bases; unmatched junction nucleotides: 10. The CDR3 coding sequence is TGTGCCAGCAGCCTAGGGGGCATTGAGGCCACCGGGGAGCTGTTTTTT. It codes for CASSLGGIEATGELFF.

The CDR3 DNA reads as TGCGCCAGCGGGGGTGGAAAAGCTGGGGCCAACGTCCTGACTTTC. Translation: CASGGGKAGANVLTF. V is TRBV5-1 and J is TRBJ2-6, with D possibly being TRBD1 or TRBD2 (5 bases each). Between the trimmed V and J ends, which lost 7 bases and 2 bases, there was a span of 13 bases. The length of the CDR3 is 15 residues. Germline CDR1 is SGHRS and CDR2 is YFSETQ.

The gene calls are TRBV5-1 and TRBJ2-5; 7 nucleotides line up with TRBD1. The CDR3 length is 14 residues. J gave up 2 bases and V 5 bases, and 6 bases lay outside the gene matches. Germline V gene data show CDR1 as SGHRS and CDR2 as YFSETQ. The CDR3 spells CASRRDRQQETQYF. The CDR3 coding sequence is TGCGCCAGCAGACGGGACAGACAGCAAGAGACCCAGTACTTC.

This clonotype was observed a handful of times. The chain carries TRBV6-6 and TRBJ1-1; 7 positions match TRBD1. Germline CDR1 reads MNHNY; CDR2 reads SVGAGI (reference sequence). This CDR3 contains 14 residues. J gave up 5 bases and V 5 bases, and 8 bases lay outside the gene matches. CDR3 DNA sequence: TGTGCCAGCAGTCCCCCGACAGGGCGAACTGAAGCTTTCTTT. Its protein product is CASSPPTGRTEAFF.

There are a few counts of this clonotype. V is TRBV5-5 and J is TRBJ2-5; D is undetermined. CDR3 length equals 15 residues. Germline V gene data show CDR1 as SGHKS and CDR2 as YYEKEE (reference sequence). V lost 0 bases and J 1 base, leaving 10 bases between the germline ends. CDR3 nucleotides: TGTGCCAGCAGCTTGGAACAGCGATCCCAAGAGACCCAGTACTTC. It yields the protein CASSLEQRSQETQYF.

The J gene is TRBJ2-2, the V gene TRBV20-1; D perhaps matches TRBD1 (5 bases). In germline, CDR1 is DFQATT, CDR2 SNEGSKA (reference sequence). The CDR3 length is 13 residues. The V end was cut by 5 bases, the J end by 1 base, with 8 bases between. CDR3 region: CSAGQGNTGELFF. CDR3 DNA: TGCAGTGCTGGGCAGGGGAACACCGGGGAGCTGTTTTTT.

Of note for this clonotype: A much larger clone sits a single nucleotide away, making a read error possible. For the CDR3, the DNA is TGTGCCAGCAGCTTAGGGGGTCACCAAGAGACCCAGTACTTC. This translates into CASSLGGHQETQYF. The chain links TRBV7-6 to TRBJ2-5; D gene ambiguous. CDR3 length: 14 amino acids. V was cut by 1 base and J by 0 bases, with 6 bases left in between. From germline, CDR1 is SGHVS and CDR2 FNYEAQ. The full variable domain, its missing parts supplied by reference TRBV7-6 and TRBJ2-5, is GAGVSQSPRYKVTKRGQDVALRCDPISGHVSLYWYRQALGQGPEFLTYFNYEAQQDKSGLPNDRFSAERPEGSISTLTIQRTEQRDSAMYRCASSLGGHQETQYFGPGTRLLVL.

This clonotype was recorded many times. The chain joins TRBV25-1 to TRBJ1-6; no reliable D call. Deletions cut 6 bases from V and 7 bases from J, with 16 bases between. This CDR3 comprises 15 residues. Germline V gene sequence: CDR1 MGHDK, CDR2 SYGVNS. CDR3 nucleotides: TGTGCCAGCAGAGAAACCTCCGGACGGAATTCACCCCTCCACTTT. Its translation: CASRETSGRNSPLHF.